This T cell receptor (beta chain) originates from a study of shared clonotypes between healthy human individuals. Concerning this clone itself: Its antigen is as yet unknown.

V lost 10 bases and J lost 0; bases outside the gene matches: 7. CDR3 length: 15 residues. Germline V gene lookup returns CDR1 MNHEY and CDR2 SVGAGI. Whole-study findings and limits: Shared across a handful of donors were about 4.6% of the naive CD4 clonotypes. Non-shared clonotypes had lower generation probabilities than clonotypes shared by all four sorted-subset donors.

Assay execution proceeded at the deep level. Generated by immunoSEQ multiplex PCR, the TCRdb table keeps only in-frame clones and is missing some. The sample includes approximately 1.5 million clones, around 98% seen only once; the top ten take roughly 0.45%. V gene TRBV6-5 combines with J gene TRBJ2-1, with 9 nucleotides matching TRBD2. This clonotype was sampled from a man between 25 and 39 years old in good health. The sequenced material came from naive CD4+ T cells sorted from blood. Subset defined: CD45RA+ positively selected. CDR3 nucleotides: TGTGCCACAAGGACTAGCGAGAGCTCCTACAATGAGCAGTTCTTC. Translated: CATRTSESSYNEQFF.